This T cell receptor beta chain is drawn from a study of shared clonotypes between healthy human individuals. Study information: The study drew on two women and three men aged 18 to 49 as donors.

The assay was immunoSEQ multiplex PCR, and TCRdb's table has in-frame clones only and misses some. Of about 2.4 million clones listed, approximately 93% are singletons. This clone was recorded only once. Everyone who donated was a Caucasian adult who lived in Nashville, Tennessee. This receptor was identified in a man younger than 35 in good health. Some clones in this sample may be carry-over from other donors' samples. Sequencing input: naive CD4+ T cells from PBMCs. Subset reported: CD45RA+ positively selected.

In DNA, the CDR3 is TGTGCCAGCAGTTCCTCGAGACAGCCCCAACCCTATGGCTACACCTTC. Translating it yields CASSSSRQPQPYGYTF. V is TRBV6-5 and J is TRBJ1-2, with TRBD1 as a possible D gene (5 bases). The CDR3 spans 16 residues. With 4 bases removed from V and 4 bases from J, the gap between germline ends came to 19 bases. The germline V gene has CDR1 MNHEY and CDR2 SVGAGI.